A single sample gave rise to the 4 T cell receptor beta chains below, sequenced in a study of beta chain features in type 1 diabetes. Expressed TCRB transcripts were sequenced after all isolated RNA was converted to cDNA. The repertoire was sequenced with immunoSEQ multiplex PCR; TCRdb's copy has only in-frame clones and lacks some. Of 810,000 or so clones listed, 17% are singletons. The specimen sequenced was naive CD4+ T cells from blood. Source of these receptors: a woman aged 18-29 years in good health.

In DNA form, the CDR3 reads TGTGCCAGCATTGGCGGGAGTATCTTCGATGAGCAGTTCTTC. Translation gives CASIGGSIFDEQFF. The genes are TRBV2 and TRBJ2-1; 7 nucleotides agree with TRBD2. The CDR3 contains 14 residues. CDR1 SNHLY and CDR2 FYNNEI come from the germline V gene. V shed 7 bases and J 8 bases; nucleotides not matched to a gene: 11.

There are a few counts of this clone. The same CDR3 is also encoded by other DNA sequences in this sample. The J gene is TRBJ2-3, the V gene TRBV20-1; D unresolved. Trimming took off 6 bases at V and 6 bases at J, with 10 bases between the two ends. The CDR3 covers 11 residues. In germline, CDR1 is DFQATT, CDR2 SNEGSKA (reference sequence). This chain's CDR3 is CSAPRADTQYF. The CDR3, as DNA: TGCAGTGCCCCACGGGCGGATACGCAGTATTTT.

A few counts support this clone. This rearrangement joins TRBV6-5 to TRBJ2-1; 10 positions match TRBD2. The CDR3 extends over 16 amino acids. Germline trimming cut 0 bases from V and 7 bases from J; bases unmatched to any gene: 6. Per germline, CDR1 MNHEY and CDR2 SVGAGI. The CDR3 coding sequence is TGTGCCAGCAGTTACTCGTGGCTAGCGGGAGCAAATGAGCAGTTCTTC. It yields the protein CASSYSWLAGANEQFF.

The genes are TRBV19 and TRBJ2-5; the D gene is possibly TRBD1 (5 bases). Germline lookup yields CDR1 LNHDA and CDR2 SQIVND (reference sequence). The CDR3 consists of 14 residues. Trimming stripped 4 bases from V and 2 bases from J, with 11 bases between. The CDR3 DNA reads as TGTGCCAGTAGTACAAAGGGGTTTCAAGAGACCCAGTACTTC. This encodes CASSTKGFQETQYF.